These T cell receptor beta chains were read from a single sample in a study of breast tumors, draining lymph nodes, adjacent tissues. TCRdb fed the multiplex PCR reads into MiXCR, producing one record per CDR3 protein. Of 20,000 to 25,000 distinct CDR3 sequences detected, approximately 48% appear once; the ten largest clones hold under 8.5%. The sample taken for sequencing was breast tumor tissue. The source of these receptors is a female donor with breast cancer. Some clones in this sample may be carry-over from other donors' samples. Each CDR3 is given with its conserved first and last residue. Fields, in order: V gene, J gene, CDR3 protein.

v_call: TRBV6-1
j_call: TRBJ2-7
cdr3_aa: CASSPGQGPFHEQYF

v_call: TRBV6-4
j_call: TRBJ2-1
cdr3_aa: CASPRLGIGEQFF

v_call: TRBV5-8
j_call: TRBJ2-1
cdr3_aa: CASSLGPSYNEQFF

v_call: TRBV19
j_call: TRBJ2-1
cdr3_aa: CASSIRLGTANEQFF

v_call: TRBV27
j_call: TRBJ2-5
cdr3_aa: CASSGLADQSTQYF

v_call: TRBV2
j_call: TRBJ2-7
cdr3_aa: CASKRTGGDYEQYF

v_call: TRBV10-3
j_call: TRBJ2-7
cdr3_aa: CAISEIQTVRYEQYF

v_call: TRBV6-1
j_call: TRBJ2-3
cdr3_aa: CASSEMGESTDTQYF

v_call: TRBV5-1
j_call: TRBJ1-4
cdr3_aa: CASAPGGATNEKLFF

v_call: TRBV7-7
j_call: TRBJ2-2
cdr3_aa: CASSLNPQGTGELFF

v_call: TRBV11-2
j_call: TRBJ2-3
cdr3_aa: CASSPSTSGDTQYF

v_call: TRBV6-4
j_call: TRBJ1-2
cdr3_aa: CASSPGTGGIYGYTF

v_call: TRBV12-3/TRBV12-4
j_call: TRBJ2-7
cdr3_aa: CASIWWGDYEQYF

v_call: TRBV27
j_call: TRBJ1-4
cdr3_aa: CASRSTGTAGEKLLF

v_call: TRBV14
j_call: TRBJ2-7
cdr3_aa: CASSQDKKAEPTSEQYF

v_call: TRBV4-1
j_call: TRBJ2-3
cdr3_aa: CASSPPGTDTQYF

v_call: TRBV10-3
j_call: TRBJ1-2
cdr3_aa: CATSGQGAYGYTF

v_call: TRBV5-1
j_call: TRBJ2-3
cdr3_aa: CASTDPLGDTQYF

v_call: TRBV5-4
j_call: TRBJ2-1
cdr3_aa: CASSLQGTEQFF

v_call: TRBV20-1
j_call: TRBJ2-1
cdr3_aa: CSAIWTSGRDEQFF

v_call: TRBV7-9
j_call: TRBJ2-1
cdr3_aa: CASSFHDLSVLLCQQCSYNEQFF

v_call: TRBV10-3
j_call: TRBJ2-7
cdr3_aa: CATADRADEQYF

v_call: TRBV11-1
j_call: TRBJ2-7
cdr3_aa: CASSLGRTTYEQYF

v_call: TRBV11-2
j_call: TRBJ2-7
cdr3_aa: CASSLALFGEQYF

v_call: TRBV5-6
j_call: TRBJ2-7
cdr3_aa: CASSLVGEQYF

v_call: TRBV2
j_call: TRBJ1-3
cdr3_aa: CARNRGGSGNTIKF

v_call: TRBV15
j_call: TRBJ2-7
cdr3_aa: CATSRGAGGGYEQYF

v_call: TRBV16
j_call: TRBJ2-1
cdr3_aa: CASSQSWFTSSYEQFF

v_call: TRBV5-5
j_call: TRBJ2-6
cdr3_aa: CASSLGTSGRVGANVLTF

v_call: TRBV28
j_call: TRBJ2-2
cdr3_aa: CASSPVGGIDNTGKLFF

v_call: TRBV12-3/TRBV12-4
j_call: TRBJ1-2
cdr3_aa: CASSLDRAPNYGYTF

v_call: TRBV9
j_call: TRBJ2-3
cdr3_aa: CASKGAGVDTQYF

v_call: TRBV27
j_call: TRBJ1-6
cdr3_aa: CASSSSGTGFILGSPLHF